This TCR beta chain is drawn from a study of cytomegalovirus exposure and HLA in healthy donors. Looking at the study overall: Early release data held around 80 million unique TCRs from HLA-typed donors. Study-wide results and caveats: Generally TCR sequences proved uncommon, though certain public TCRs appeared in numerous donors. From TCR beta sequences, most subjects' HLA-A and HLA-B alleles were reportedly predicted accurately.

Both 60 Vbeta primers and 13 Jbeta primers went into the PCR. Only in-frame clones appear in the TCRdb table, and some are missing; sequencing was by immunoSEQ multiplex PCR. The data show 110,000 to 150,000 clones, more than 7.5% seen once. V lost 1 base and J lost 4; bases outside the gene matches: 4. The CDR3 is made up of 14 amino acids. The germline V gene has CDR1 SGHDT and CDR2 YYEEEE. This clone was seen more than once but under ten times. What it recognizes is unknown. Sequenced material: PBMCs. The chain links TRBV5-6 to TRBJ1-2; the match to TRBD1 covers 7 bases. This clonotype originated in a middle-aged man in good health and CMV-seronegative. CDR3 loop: CASSLRTGLYGYTF. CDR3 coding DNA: TGTGCCAGCAGCTTGCGGACAGGACTCTATGGCTACACCTTC.